These 20 T cell receptor beta chains were sequenced from one sample in a study of T-cell reconstitution after alpha-beta-depleted transplantation in children (dated by TCRdb to about 2016). The library came from PCR. The listed sequencing device is Illumina HiSeq 2500. TCR library preparation used molecular barcoding, with unique molecular identifiers applied to normalize quantification of the TCRbeta repertoire. Through fastp at Q25 and MiXCR, TCRdb rebuilt clones from the public reads, retaining in-frame beta chains. Each entry is one CDR3 protein sequence, shown with its most common DNA and genes. This sample lists 140,000 or so distinct CDR3 sequences; around 8.8% were detected once. The ten largest clones capture about a sixth of the sample. In light of the paper, this sample's treatment or condition label describes: allogeneic hematopoietic cell transplantation with graft depleted of TCRalphabeta T cells and CD19 B cells.

Sample: PBMCs, mostly from graft donor cells, taken 180 days after TCRalphabeta/CD19-depleted stem cell transplant. The receptors stem from a female patient aged 2-9 years who had a stem cell transplant for congenital amegakaryocytic thrombocytopenia, so the T cells may come from the graft donor.

The genes are TRBV12-5 and TRBJ1-2; D uncertain. The germline V gene has CDR1 LGHNT and CDR2 FRNRAP. The CDR3 consists of 13 residues. The V end was cut by 5 bases, the J end by 4 bases, with 11 bases between. The DNA of the CDR3 is TGTGCTAGTGGTAGCTCCAGCCTCTATGGCTACACCTTC. Its protein is CASGSSSLYGYTF.

This clonotype was found many times. The chain links TRBV20-1 to TRBJ2-7, with 8 bases matching TRBD2. Per the germline V gene, CDR1 is DFQATT and CDR2 is SNEGSKA (reference sequence). Germline trimming cut 0 bases from V and 6 bases from J; bases unmatched to any gene: 10. The CDR3 consists of 15 residues. The CDR3 loop is CSARDMTGGRGEQYF. CDR3 coding DNA: TGCAGTGCTAGAGATATGACGGGAGGGCGAGGCGAGCAGTACTTC.

This clonotype was seen ten or more times. The rearrangement joins TRBV20-1 to TRBJ2-2; 7 bases map to TRBD2. The CDR3 is made up of 14 amino acids. V lost 3 bases, J lost 6 bases, and 7 bases stayed unmatched. Germline CDR1 and CDR2: DFQATT and SNEGSKA (reference sequence). The CDR3 DNA reads as TGCAGTGCTAGTAGTAGCGGGTGGGCCGGGGAGCTGTTTTTT. Translating it yields CSASSSGWAGELFF.

This clonotype occurred many times. The rearrangement joins TRBV5-1 to TRBJ2-5; D is perhaps TRBD2 (5 bases). V was trimmed by 4 bases and J by 5 bases, leaving 15 bases between them. Germline V CDR1 and CDR2: SGHRS, YFSETQ. The CDR3 has 14 amino acids. DNA for the CDR3: TGCGCCAGCAGCCTACAACCGGAGGTGGAGACCCAGTACTTC. Residues: CASSLQPEVETQYF.

In this sample, this clonotype turned up many times. CDR3 loop: CASTRTSGTTNTGELFF. CDR3 nucleotides: TGCGCCAGCACCCGGACTAGCGGGACCACCAACACCGGGGAGCTGTTTTTT. V usage is TRBV4-3 and J usage is TRBJ2-2; 12 bases are shared with TRBD2. V trimming: 7 bases; J trimming: 2 bases; junction bases outside the gene matches: 8. Germline V gene data show CDR1 as LGHNA and CDR2 as YSLEER. This CDR3 has 17 amino acids.

This clonotype has ten or more counts. This chain joins TRBV5-1 and TRBJ1-1, with 9 bases fitting TRBD1. The CDR3 runs to 16 residues. Germline CDR1 and CDR2: SGHRS and YFSETQ. V lost 1 base and J lost 0; bases outside the gene matches: 4. CDR3 coding DNA: TGCGCCAGCAGCTTGTCGACAGGGGGTTTGAACACTGAAGCTTTCTTT. Amino acid sequence: CASSLSTGGLNTEAFF. The complete variable domain, with remaining parts taken from reference TRBV5-1 and TRBJ1-1, reads KAGVTQTPRYLIKTRGQQVTLSCSPISGHRSVSWYQQTPGQGLQFLFEYFSETQRNKGNFPGRFSGRQFSNSRSEMNVSTLELGDSALYLCASSLSTGGLNTEAFFGQGTRLTVV.

This clonotype was picked up many times. The genes are TRBV10-2 and TRBJ2-5; TRBD1 is a possible D gene (6 bases). V dropped 7 bases and J dropped 0 bases, with 12 bases sitting between them. Germline V lookup: CDR1 WSHSY, CDR2 SAAADI. CDR3 size: 14 residues. The DNA of the CDR3 is TGCGCCAGCACTCCCGGGACACACCAAGAGACCCAGTACTTC. Translated: CASTPGTHQETQYF.

This clonotype has just a few counts. The CDR3 DNA reads TGTGCCAGCAGTGGCGTTAACACCGGGGAGCTGTTTTTT. Translation: CASSGVNTGELFF. The rearrangement uses TRBV25-1 and TRBJ2-2; D is unresolved. Per the germline V gene, CDR1 is MGHDK and CDR2 is SYGVNS. CDR3 length: 13 amino acids. V lost 4 bases and J 2 bases, leaving 5 bases between the germline ends.

This chain joins TRBV5-1 and TRBJ2-1; D is unclear. Germline lookup yields CDR1 SGHRS and CDR2 YFSETQ. Trimming took 1 base from V and 5 from J, leaving 16 bases between them. The CDR3 extends over 16 amino acids. In DNA form, the CDR3 reads TGCGCCAGCAGCTTGCGTTACTTACAGCCTAACAATGAGCAGTTCTTC. This sequence encodes CASSLRYLQPNNEQFF.

This clonotype has just a few counts. The chain has TRBV7-2 and TRBJ2-7; 9 nucleotides match TRBD2. Trimming removed 2 bases from V and 2 bases from J; junction bases left unmatched: 10. The CDR3 length is 17 residues. Germline V gene data show CDR1 as SGHTA and CDR2 as FQGNSA. This CDR3 is CASSLWASGNAAYEQYF. CDR3 sequence (DNA): TGTGCCAGCAGCTTATGGGCTAGCGGGAACGCGGCCTACGAGCAGTACTTC.

This clonotype was seen ten or more times. V usage is TRBV7-2 and J usage is TRBJ2-1; TRBD2 matches at 11 bases. V gave up 7 bases and J gave up 4 bases; unmatched junction bases: 6. This CDR3 has 15 amino acids. Germline CDR1 reads SGHTA; CDR2 reads FQGNSA. CDR3 protein: CASNLRTSGYNEQFF. CDR3 nucleotide sequence: TGTGCCAGCAACCTGCGGACTAGCGGGTACAATGAGCAGTTCTTC.

The chain employs TRBV10-3 and TRBJ2-5; D gene ambiguous. The V end lost 0 bases, the J end lost 0 bases, and 5 bases lay between the germline ends. Germline CDR1 is ENHRY and CDR2 is SYGVKD. The CDR3 has 14 amino acids. The CDR3 region is CAISESSNQETQYF. CDR3 nucleotides: TGTGCCATCAGTGAGTCGTCTAACCAAGAGACCCAGTACTTC.

The chain uses TRBV28 and TRBJ2-1; 7 bases fit TRBD2. With V trimmed by 2 bases and J by 4 bases, 5 bases remained unmatched. Looked up from germline, CDR1 is MDHEN and CDR2 is SYDVKM. The length of the CDR3 is 15 residues. This chain's CDR3 is CASSLPGGLYNEQFF. For the CDR3, the DNA is TGTGCCAGCAGTTTACCGGGAGGCCTATACAATGAGCAGTTCTTC.

The genes are TRBV20-1 and TRBJ2-1; 7 bases are a match to TRBD2. J lost 4 bases, V lost 0 bases, and 12 bases had no gene match. The CDR3 spans 17 residues. The germline V gene encodes CDR1 DFQATT and CDR2 SNEGSKA (reference sequence). CDR3 sequence reads: CSARDTGIAGAYNEQFF. In DNA form, the CDR3 reads TGCAGTGCTAGAGATACGGGGATAGCGGGCGCTTACAATGAGCAGTTCTTC.

This clonotype was picked up a small number of times. The J gene is TRBJ2-1, the V gene TRBV4-1; 10 positions agree with TRBD2. The CDR3 loop spans 16 amino acids. Germline-derived CDR1 and CDR2 are MGHRA and YSYEKL. Trimming at V came to 1 base and at J to 9 bases, leaving 9 bases not matched to a gene. The CDR3 protein is CASSQAGTSGIAEQFF. CDR3 nucleotides: TGCGCCAGCAGCCAAGCGGGCACTAGCGGGATTGCTGAGCAGTTCTTC.

This clonotype was counted at least ten times. The CDR3 coding sequence is TGTGCCAGCAGGAGTGACAGCTCTGGGGCCAACGTCCTGACTTTC. Translating gives CASRSDSSGANVLTF. This chain connects TRBV28 to TRBJ2-6; D is perhaps TRBD1 (5 bases). The V gene's germline CDR1 is MDHEN and CDR2 SYDVKM. The CDR3 is 15 residues long. V was trimmed by 6 bases and J by 0 bases, leaving 9 bases between them.

The chain links TRBV7-2 to TRBJ2-7; D not certain. The CDR3 is 14 residues long. Looked up from germline, CDR1 is SGHTA and CDR2 is FQGNSA. Trimming cost V 3 bases and J 4 bases, with 13 bases left between them. The CDR3, as DNA: TGTGCCAGCAGCTTCCTCCCCTCGGCGTACGAGCAGTACTTC. This gives the protein CASSFLPSAYEQYF. The variable domain in full, with the rest retrieved from reference TRBV7-2 and TRBJ2-7, is GAGVSQSPSNKVTEKGKDVELRCDPISGHTALYWYRQSLGQGLEFLIYFQGNSAPDKSGLPSDRFSAERTGGSVSTLTIQRTQQEDSAVYLCASSFLPSAYEQYFGPGTRLTVT.

This clonotype was counted ten times or more. The CDR3 sequence is CASSQDRSGGFFTDTQYF. In nucleotides, the CDR3 is TGCGCCAGCAGCCAAGATCGCTCGGGAGGGTTTTTCACAGATACGCAGTATTTT. This chain uses TRBV4-1 with TRBJ2-3; TRBD2 agrees at 8 bases. J lost 2 bases, V lost 0 bases, and 10 bases had no gene match. From germline, CDR1 is MGHRA and CDR2 YSYEKL. The CDR3 spans 18 residues.

This clonotype was observed at least ten times. The chain uses TRBV20-1 and TRBJ2-3; TRBD1 aligns across 7 bases. From germline, CDR1 is DFQATT and CDR2 SNEGSKA (reference sequence). The CDR3 sequence is 16 residues long. V shed 6 bases and J 0 bases; nucleotides not matched to a gene: 12. The DNA of the CDR3 is TGCAGTGCCACCCCCCTGGACAGGCGTAGCACAGATACGCAGTATTTT. Encoded protein: CSATPLDRRSTDTQYF.

The sample holds many counts of this clonotype. The V gene is TRBV29-1, the J gene TRBJ2-6, with D possibly TRBD1 on 6 matching bases. Germline V lookup: CDR1 SQVTM, CDR2 ANQGSEA. Between the trimmed V and J ends, which lost 6 bases and 0 bases, there was a span of 18 bases. The CDR3 loop spans 17 amino acids. The CDR3 coding sequence is TGCAGCGTCCCCCGGGACACTTCTAACTCTGGGGCCAACGTCCTGACTTTC. It yields the protein CSVPRDTSNSGANVLTF.